This note documents a single T cell receptor (beta chain) sequence. Here immunoSEQ multiplex PCR was the method, and the copy in TCRdb shows in-frame clones only, minus some. Here the sample spans roughly 260,000 clones, about 90% being singletons. CDR3 length: 13 amino acids. The germline V gene encodes CDR1 MNHEY and CDR2 SVGAGI. V was clipped by 6 bases and J by 6 bases, with 12 bases between them. These data are taken from a study of blood T cell repertoires in COVID-19. Patients from Seattle were sampled longitudinally, starting during active infection. This chain joins TRBV6-5 and TRBJ2-1; D is undetermined. The TCR originated in a woman in her thirties with COVID-19, enrolled during active disease. Specimen: peripheral blood. The CDR3 bases are TGTGCCAGCAGCCTGACACCAATCAATGAGCAGTTCTTC. This codes for CASSLTPINEQFF.